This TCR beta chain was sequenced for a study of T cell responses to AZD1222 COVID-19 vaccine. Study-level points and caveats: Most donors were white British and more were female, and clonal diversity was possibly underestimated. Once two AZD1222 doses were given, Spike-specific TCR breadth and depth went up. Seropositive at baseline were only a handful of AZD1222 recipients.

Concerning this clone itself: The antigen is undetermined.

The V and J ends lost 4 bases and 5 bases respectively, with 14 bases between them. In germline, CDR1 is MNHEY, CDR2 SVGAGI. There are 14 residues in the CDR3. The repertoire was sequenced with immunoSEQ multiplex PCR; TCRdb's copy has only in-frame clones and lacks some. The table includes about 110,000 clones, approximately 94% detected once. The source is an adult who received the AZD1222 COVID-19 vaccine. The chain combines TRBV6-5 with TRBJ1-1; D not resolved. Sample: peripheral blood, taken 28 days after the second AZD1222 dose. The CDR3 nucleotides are TGTGCCAGCAGTTCCCAGACCTGGGCAACTGAAGCTTTCTTT. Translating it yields CASSSQTWATEAFF.